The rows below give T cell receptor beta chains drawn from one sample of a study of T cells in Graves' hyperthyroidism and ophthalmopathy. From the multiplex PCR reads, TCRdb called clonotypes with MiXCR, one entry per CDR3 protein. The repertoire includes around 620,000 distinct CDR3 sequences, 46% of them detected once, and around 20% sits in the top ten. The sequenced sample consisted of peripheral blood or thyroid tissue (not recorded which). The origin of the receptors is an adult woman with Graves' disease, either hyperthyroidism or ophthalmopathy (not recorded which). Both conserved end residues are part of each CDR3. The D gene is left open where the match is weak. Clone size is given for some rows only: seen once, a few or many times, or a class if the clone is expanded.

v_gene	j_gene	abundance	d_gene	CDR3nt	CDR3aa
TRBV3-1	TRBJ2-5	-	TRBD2	TGTGCCAGCAGCCAAGACGGCGGGGGTTCGGAGACCCAGTACTTC	CASSQDGGGSETQYF
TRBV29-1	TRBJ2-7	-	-	TGCAGCGTCTCACCGCCCTACTCCTACGAGCAGTACTTC	CSVSPPYSYEQYF
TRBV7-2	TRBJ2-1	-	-	TGTGCCAGCAGCGAGGGACATGAGCAGTTCTTC	CASSEGHEQFF
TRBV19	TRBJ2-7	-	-	TGTGCCAGTAGTATCGTCCACCCGGGCGAGCAGTACTTC	CASSIVHPGEQYF
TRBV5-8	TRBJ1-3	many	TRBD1	TGTGCCAGCAGCATAAGGACAGGCGGAAACACCATATATTTT	CASSIRTGGNTIYF
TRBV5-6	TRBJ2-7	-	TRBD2	TGTGCCAGCAGCGGACTAGCGGGAGTTTACGAGCAGTACTTC	CASSGLAGVYEQYF
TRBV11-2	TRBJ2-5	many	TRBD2	TGTGCCAGCAGCTCTACTAGCGGGAGGGAGACCCAGTACTTC	CASSSTSGRETQYF
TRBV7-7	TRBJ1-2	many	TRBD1	TGTGCTAGCAGCTTATGGTTAGATGATGGGGACAGGGTGCCCCCTGAGAATGGCTACACCTTC	CASSLWLDDGDRVPPENGYTF
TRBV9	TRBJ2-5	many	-	TGTGCCAGCAGCGTAGATGGGCGAGGAGAGACCCAGTACTTC	CASSVDGRGETQYF
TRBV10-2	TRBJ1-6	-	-	TGCGCCAGCACAAAAGAGAATTCACCCCTCCACTTT	CASTKENSPLHF
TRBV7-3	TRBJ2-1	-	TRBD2	TGTGCCAGCAGCACACTAGCGGGAGGGCCGAATGAGCAGTTCTTC	CASSTLAGGPNEQFF
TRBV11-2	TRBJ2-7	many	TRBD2	TGTGCCAGCAGCATAGGACTAGCGGGAGCATACGAGCAGTACTTC	CASSIGLAGAYEQYF
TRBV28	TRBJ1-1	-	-	TGTGCCAGCAGTTTATGGGAACAGGGAAGCACTGAAGCTTTCTTT	CASSLWEQGSTEAFF
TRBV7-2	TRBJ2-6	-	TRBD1	TGTGCCAGCAGCCTAGTCCCCGTGACAGGGGCAGGGCCCAGCTCTGGGGCCAACGTCCTGACTTTC	CASSLVPVTGAGPSSGANVLTF
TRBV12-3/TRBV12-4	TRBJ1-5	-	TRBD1	TGTGCCAGCAGTTGGCCGGGACAGGGAATCAGTAGCAATCAGCCCCAGCATTTT	CASSWPGQGISSNQPQHF
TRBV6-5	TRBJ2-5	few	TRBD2	TGTGCCAGCAGCCTTAGCGGGAATATCAGGCAAGGAGAGACCCAGTACTTC	CASSLSGNIRQGETQYF
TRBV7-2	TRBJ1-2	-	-	TGTGCCAGCAGCTTAGCAACGGGGGCGGATGGCTACACCTTC	CASSLATGADGYTF
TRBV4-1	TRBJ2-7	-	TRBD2	TGCGCCAGCAGCCGAGGACCCGTGACTAGCGATTCCTACGAGCAGTACTTC	CASSRGPVTSDSYEQYF
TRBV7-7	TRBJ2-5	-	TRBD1	TGTGCTAGCAGCTTAACAGGGGCCAACCAAGAGACCCAGTACTTC	CASSLTGANQETQYF
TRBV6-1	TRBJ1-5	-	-	TGTGCCATCAGCCGGGACTTCCAAGAGACCCAGCATTTT	CAISRDFQETQHF